These T cell receptor beta chains were read from a single sample in a study of cytomegalovirus exposure and HLA in healthy donors. Here immunoSEQ multiplex PCR was the method, and the copy in TCRdb shows in-frame clones only, minus some. The sample records 160,000 or so clones, less than 80% being singletons. What was sequenced was PBMCs. These receptors were taken from a woman aged 40 to 50 in good health and CMV-seronegative. The CDR3 runs from the conserved cysteine through the conserved F or W. A D gene is named only where the DNA matches it firmly. Where a row states a size, it is once, few, many or the class of an expanded clone; other rows omit it.

J gene: TRBJ2-1; V gene: TRBV15; clone size: .; D gene: TRBD2; CDR3 protein: CATSRVVSGGAYEQFF; CDR3 DNA: TGTGCCACCAGCAGAGTTGTAAGCGGGGGGGCTTATGAGCAGTTCTTC
J gene: TRBJ2-2; V gene: TRBV27; clone size: once; D gene: .; CDR3 protein: CASSFNPGELFF; CDR3 DNA: TGTGCCAGCAGTTTTAATCCCGGGGAGCTGTTTTTT
J gene: TRBJ2-3; V gene: TRBV7-9; clone size: .; D gene: TRBD1; CDR3 protein: CASSRPGTGADTQYF; CDR3 DNA: TGTGCCAGCAGCCGTCCCGGGACAGGGGCTGATACGCAGTATTTT
J gene: TRBJ1-2; V gene: TRBV10-3; clone size: few; D gene: .; CDR3 protein: CAISGDPDRSYGYTF; CDR3 DNA: TGTGCCATCAGTGGAGATCCCGACAGAAGCTATGGCTACACCTTC
J gene: TRBJ2-1; V gene: TRBV28; clone size: .; D gene: .; CDR3 protein: CASSLSLDSYNEQFF; CDR3 DNA: TGTGCCAGCAGTTTATCTTTGGACTCTTACAATGAGCAGTTCTTC
J gene: TRBJ2-5; V gene: TRBV7-9; clone size: once; D gene: TRBD1; CDR3 protein: CASSLARGRVETQYF; CDR3 DNA: TGTGCCAGCAGCTTAGCGAGGGGGCGGGTGGAGACCCAGTACTTC
J gene: TRBJ2-2; V gene: TRBV30; clone size: once; D gene: .; CDR3 protein: CAWSSSRTPRQLAGELFF; CDR3 DNA: TGTGCCTGGAGTTCTAGTCGGACACCCCGGCAGTTGGCCGGGGAGCTGTTTTTT
J gene: TRBJ2-1; V gene: TRBV5-1; clone size: .; D gene: TRBD1; CDR3 protein: CASSPRQGSYNEQFF; CDR3 DNA: TGCGCCAGCAGCCCGAGACAGGGGTCCTACAATGAGCAGTTCTTC
J gene: TRBJ1-2; V gene: TRBV7-9; clone size: .; D gene: TRBD1; CDR3 protein: CASSLGGWGQGSGGYTF; CDR3 DNA: TGTGCCAGCAGCTTAGGGGGGTGGGGACAGGGGAGCGGCGGCTACACCTTC
J gene: TRBJ2-7; V gene: TRBV27; clone size: .; D gene: .; CDR3 protein: CASSLWAAPYEQYF; CDR3 DNA: TGTGCCAGCAGTTTATGGGCAGCCCCCTACGAGCAGTACTTC
J gene: TRBJ2-1; V gene: TRBV4-2; clone size: .; D gene: TRBD2; CDR3 protein: CASSQTGTSGWSSYNEQFF; CDR3 DNA: TGTGCCAGCAGCCAAACCGGGACTAGCGGGTGGAGCTCCTACAATGAGCAGTTCTTC
J gene: TRBJ2-7; V gene: TRBV5-1; clone size: .; D gene: .; CDR3 protein: CASSLVWSRDEQYF; CDR3 DNA: TGCGCCAGCAGCTTGGTATGGAGCAGGGATGAGCAGTACTTC
J gene: TRBJ2-5; V gene: TRBV6-7; clone size: .; D gene: .; CDR3 protein: CASSRETQYF; CDR3 DNA: TGTGCCAGCAGTCGAGAGACCCAGTACTTC
J gene: TRBJ1-1; V gene: TRBV5-1; clone size: few; D gene: TRBD1; CDR3 protein: CASSNLRTGGTEAFF; CDR3 DNA: TGCGCCAGCAGCAACCTCCGGACAGGGGGCACTGAAGCTTTCTTT
J gene: TRBJ1-3; V gene: TRBV7-9; clone size: .; D gene: .; CDR3 protein: CSSSSTKAGRPGNTIYF; CDR3 DNA: TGTTCCAGCAGCTCTACCAAGGCGGGGCGCCCTGGAAACACCATATATTTT
J gene: TRBJ2-1; V gene: TRBV9; clone size: .; D gene: TRBD2; CDR3 protein: CASNRLAGGGGEQFF; CDR3 DNA: TGTGCCAGCAACCGGCTAGCGGGAGGCGGGGGTGAGCAGTTCTTC
J gene: TRBJ2-1; V gene: TRBV7-8; clone size: few; D gene: .; CDR3 protein: CASSGREGHSNEQFF; CDR3 DNA: TGTGCCAGCAGCGGGAGGGAGGGACATAGCAATGAGCAGTTCTTC
J gene: TRBJ2-1; V gene: TRBV27; clone size: .; D gene: TRBD2; CDR3 protein: CASRPIGTSGRVDEQFF; CDR3 DNA: TGTGCCAGCAGGCCGATCGGGACTAGCGGGAGGGTCGATGAGCAGTTCTTC
J gene: TRBJ2-3; V gene: TRBV30; clone size: .; D gene: .; CDR3 protein: CAWSLLDSRGTDTQYF; CDR3 DNA: TGTGCCTGGAGCCTCCTTGACTCCAGGGGCACAGATACGCAGTATTTT
J gene: TRBJ1-1; V gene: TRBV19; clone size: .; D gene: TRBD1; CDR3 protein: CASSQRQGWGTEAFF; CDR3 DNA: TGTGCCAGTAGTCAACGACAGGGGTGGGGCACTGAAGCTTTCTTT
J gene: TRBJ1-5; V gene: TRBV5-5; clone size: few; D gene: TRBD1; CDR3 protein: CASSSTGGNQPQHF; CDR3 DNA: TGTGCCAGCAGCTCTACAGGGGGCAATCAGCCCCAGCATTTT
J gene: TRBJ2-5; V gene: TRBV2; clone size: .; D gene: .; CDR3 protein: CASRGGAQETQYF; CDR3 DNA: TGTGCCAGCCGTGGCGGGGCGCAAGAGACCCAGTACTTC
J gene: TRBJ2-5; V gene: TRBV5-6; clone size: .; D gene: TRBD1; CDR3 protein: CASSQGTGRFETQYF; CDR3 DNA: TGTGCCAGCAGCCAAGGGACAGGGAGATTCGAGACCCAGTACTTC
J gene: TRBJ1-1; V gene: TRBV7-9; clone size: .; D gene: TRBD1; CDR3 protein: CASSPAGGTTEAFF; CDR3 DNA: TGTGCCAGCAGCCCGGCAGGGGGGACCACTGAAGCTTTCTTT
J gene: TRBJ2-3; V gene: TRBV6-1; clone size: .; D gene: .; CDR3 protein: CASRRDTDTQYF; CDR3 DNA: TGTGCCAGCCGGCGGGACACAGATACGCAGTATTTT
J gene: TRBJ2-7; V gene: TRBV5-1; clone size: .; D gene: TRBD1; CDR3 protein: CASSLSPTGGSYEQYF; CDR3 DNA: TGCGCCAGCAGCTTATCACCCACAGGGGGCTCCTACGAGCAGTACTTC
J gene: TRBJ2-6; V gene: TRBV5-4; clone size: .; D gene: TRBD1; CDR3 protein: CASSSRGPGANVLTF; CDR3 DNA: TGTGCCAGCAGCTCCAGGGGGCCTGGGGCCAACGTCCTGACTTTC
J gene: TRBJ2-7; V gene: TRBV10-3; clone size: .; D gene: TRBD1; CDR3 protein: CAISAWTGNRKNSYEQYF; CDR3 DNA: TGTGCCATCAGTGCCTGGACAGGGAATCGTAAGAACTCCTACGAGCAGTACTTC
J gene: TRBJ2-3; V gene: TRBV29-1; clone size: .; D gene: .; CDR3 protein: CSVGLLARDTQYF; CDR3 DNA: TGCAGCGTCGGCCTACTAGCCCGGGATACGCAGTATTTT
J gene: TRBJ2-7; V gene: TRBV11-2; clone size: .; D gene: .; CDR3 protein: CASSLGQHYEQYF; CDR3 DNA: TGTGCCAGCAGCTTAGGACAGCACTACGAGCAGTACTTC